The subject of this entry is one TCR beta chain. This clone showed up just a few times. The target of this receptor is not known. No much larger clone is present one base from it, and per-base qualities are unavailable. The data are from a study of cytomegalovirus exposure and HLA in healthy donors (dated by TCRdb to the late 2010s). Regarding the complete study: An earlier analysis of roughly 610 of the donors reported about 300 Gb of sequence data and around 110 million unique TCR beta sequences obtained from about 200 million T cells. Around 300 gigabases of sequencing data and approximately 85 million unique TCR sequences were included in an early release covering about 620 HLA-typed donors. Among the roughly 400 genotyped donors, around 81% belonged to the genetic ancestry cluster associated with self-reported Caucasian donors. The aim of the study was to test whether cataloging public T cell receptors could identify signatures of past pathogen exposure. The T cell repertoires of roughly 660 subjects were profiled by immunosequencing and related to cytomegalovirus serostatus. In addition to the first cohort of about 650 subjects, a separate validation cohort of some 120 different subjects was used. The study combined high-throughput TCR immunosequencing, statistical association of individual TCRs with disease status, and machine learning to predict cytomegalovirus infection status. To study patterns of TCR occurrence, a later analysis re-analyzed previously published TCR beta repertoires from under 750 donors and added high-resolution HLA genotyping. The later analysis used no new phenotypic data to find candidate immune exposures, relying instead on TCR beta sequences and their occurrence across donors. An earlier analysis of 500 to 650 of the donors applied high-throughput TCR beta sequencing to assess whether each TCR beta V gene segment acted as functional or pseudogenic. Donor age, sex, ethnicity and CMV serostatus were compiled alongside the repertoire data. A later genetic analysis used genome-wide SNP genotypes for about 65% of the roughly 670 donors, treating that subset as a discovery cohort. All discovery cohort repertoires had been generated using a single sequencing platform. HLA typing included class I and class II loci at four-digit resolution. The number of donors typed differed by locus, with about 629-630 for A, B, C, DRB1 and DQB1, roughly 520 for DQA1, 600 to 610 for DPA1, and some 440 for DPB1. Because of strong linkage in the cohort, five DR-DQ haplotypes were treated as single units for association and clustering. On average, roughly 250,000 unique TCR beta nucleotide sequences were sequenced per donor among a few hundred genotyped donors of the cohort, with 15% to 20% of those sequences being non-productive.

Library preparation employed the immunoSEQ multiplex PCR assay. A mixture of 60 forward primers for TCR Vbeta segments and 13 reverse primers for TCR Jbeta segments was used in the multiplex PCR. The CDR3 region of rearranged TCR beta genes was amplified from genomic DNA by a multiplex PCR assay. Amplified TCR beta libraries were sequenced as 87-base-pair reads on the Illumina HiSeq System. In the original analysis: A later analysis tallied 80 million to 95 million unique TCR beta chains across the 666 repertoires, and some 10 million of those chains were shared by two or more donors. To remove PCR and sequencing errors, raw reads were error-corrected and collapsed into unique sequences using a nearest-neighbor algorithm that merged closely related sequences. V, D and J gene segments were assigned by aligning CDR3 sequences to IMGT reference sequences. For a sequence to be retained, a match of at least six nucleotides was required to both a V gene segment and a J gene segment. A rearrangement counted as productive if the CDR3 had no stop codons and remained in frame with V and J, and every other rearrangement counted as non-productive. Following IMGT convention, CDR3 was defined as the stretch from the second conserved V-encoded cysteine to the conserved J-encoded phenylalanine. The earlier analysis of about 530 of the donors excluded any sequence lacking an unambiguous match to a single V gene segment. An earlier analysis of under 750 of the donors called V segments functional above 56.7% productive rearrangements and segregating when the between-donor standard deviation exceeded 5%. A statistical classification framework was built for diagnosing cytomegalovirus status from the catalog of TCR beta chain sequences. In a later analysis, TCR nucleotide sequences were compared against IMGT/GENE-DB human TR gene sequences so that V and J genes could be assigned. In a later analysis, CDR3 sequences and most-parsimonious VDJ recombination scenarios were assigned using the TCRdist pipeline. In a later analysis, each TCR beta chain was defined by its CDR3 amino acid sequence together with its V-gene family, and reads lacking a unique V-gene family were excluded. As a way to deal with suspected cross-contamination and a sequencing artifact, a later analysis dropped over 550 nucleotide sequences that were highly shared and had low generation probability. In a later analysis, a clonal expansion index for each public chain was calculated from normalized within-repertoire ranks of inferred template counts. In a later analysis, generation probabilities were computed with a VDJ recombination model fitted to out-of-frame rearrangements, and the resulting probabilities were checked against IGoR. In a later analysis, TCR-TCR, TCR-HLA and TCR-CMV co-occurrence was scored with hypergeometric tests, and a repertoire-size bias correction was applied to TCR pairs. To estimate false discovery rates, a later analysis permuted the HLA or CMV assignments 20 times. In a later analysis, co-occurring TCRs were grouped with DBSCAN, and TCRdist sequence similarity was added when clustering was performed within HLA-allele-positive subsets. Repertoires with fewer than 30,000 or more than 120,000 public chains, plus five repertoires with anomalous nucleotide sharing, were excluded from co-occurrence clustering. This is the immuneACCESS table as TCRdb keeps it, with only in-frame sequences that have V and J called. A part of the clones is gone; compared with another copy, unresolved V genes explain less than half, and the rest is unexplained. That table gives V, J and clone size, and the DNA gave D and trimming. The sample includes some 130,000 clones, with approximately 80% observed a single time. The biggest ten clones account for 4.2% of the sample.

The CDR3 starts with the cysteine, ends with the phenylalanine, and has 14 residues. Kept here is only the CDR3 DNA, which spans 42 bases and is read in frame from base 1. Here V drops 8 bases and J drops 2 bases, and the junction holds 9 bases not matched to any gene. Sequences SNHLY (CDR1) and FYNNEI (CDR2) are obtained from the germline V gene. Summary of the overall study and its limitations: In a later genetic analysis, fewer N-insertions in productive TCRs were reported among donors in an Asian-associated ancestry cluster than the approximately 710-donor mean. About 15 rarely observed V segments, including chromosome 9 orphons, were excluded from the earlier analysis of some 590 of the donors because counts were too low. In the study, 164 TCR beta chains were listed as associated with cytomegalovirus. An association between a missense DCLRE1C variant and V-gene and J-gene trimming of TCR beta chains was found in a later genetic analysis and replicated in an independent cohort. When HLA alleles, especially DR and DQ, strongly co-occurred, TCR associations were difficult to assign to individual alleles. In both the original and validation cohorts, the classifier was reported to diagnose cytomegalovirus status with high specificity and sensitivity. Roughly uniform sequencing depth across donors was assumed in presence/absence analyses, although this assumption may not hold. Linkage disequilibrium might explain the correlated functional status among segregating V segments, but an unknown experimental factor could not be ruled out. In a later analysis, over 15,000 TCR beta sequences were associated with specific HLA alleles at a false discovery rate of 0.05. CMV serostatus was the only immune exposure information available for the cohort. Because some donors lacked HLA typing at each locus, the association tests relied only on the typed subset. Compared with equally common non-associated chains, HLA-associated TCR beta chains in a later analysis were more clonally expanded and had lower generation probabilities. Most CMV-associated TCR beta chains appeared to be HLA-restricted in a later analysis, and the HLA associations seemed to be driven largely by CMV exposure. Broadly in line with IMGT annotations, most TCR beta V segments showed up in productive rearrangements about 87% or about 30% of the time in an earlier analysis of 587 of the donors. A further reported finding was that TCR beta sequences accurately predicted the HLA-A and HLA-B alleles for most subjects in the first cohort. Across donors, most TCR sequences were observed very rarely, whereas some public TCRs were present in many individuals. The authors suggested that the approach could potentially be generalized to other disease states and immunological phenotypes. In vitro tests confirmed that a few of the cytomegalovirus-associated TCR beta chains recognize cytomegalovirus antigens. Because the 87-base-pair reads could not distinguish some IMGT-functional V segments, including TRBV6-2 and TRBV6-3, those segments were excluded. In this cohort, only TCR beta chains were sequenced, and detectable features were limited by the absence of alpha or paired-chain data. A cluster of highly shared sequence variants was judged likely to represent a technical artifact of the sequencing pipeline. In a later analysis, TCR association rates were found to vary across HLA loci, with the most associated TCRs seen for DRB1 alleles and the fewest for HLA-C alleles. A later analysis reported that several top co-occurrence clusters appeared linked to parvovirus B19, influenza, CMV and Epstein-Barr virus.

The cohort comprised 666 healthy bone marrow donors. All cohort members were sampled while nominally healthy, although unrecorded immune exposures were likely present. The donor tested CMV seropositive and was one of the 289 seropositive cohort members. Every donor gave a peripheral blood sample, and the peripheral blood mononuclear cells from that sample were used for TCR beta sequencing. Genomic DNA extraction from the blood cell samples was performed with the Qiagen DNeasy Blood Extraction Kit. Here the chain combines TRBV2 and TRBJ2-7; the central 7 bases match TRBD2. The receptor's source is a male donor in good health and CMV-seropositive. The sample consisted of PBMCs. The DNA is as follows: TGTGCCAGCCACACTAGCGAGAAGGCCTACGAGCAGTACTTC. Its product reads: CASHTSEKAYEQYF.